This TCR beta chain was sequenced during a study of blood T cell repertoires in COVID-19. Overall study: PBMCs, B-cell-depleted T cells, or T cells were the source of the cDNA or gDNA that made up the material.

The protocol was immunoSEQ multiplex PCR, while the TCRdb copy is restricted to in-frame clones and leaves out a portion. This sample yields around 390,000 clones, of which around nine tenths are seen a single time; roughly 9.4% belongs to the top ten. V lost 7 bases and J 6 bases, leaving 12 bases between the germline ends. Looked up from germline, CDR1 is SEHNR and CDR2 is FQNEAQ (reference sequence). This CDR3 spans 12 amino acids. Material for sequencing was PBMCs or T cells enriched from blood (not recorded which). This chain uses TRBV7-9 with TRBJ1-2, with unresolved D. The sequence came from a woman between 45 and 65 years old who had recovered from COVID-19. The CDR3 protein is CASNNPPHGYTF. Written as DNA, the CDR3 is TGTGCCAGCAACAATCCCCCTCATGGCTACACCTTC.